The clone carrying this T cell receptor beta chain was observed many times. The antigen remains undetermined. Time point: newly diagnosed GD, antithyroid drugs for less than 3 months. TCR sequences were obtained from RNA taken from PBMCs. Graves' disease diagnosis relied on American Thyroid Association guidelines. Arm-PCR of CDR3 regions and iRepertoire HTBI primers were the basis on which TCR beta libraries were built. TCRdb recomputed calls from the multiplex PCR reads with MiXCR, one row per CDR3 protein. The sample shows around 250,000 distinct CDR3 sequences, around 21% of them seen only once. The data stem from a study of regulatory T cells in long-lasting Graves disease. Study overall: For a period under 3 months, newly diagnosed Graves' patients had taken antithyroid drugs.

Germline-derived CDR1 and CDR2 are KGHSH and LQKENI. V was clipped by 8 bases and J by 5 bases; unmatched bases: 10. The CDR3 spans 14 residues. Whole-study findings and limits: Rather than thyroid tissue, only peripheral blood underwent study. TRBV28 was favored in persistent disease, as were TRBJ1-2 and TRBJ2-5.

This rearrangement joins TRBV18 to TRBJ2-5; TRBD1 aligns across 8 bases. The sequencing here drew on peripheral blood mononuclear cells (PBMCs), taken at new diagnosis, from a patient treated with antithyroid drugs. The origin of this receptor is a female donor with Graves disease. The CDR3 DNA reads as TGTGCCAGCAGCTTACAGGGGGGACGTGAGACCCAGTACTTC. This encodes CASSLQGGRETQYF.